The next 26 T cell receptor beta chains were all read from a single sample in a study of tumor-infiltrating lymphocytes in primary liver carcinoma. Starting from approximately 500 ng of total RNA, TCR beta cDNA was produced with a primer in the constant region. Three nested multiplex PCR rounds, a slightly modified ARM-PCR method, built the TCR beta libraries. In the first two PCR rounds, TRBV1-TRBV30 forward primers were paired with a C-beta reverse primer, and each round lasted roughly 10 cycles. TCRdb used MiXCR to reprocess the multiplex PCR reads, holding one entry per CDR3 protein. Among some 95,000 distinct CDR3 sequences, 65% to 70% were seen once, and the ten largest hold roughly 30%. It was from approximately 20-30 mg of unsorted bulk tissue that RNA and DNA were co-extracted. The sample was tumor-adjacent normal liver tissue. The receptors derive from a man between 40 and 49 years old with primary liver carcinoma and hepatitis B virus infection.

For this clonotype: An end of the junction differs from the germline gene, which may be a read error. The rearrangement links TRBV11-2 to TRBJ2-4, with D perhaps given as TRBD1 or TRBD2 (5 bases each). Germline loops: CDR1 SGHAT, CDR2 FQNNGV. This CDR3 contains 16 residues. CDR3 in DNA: TGTGCCAGCGGCTTAGATTCGGGGCTAGCCAAAAACATTCAGTACTTC. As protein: CASGLDSGLAKNIQYF.

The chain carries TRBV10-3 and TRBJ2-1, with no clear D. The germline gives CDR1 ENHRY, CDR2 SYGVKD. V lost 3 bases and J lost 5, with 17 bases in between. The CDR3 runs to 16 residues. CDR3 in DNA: TGTGCCATCAGTGACTCGGAAGGGCTTGGAGACAATGAGCAGTTCTTC. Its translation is CAISDSEGLGDNEQFF.

CDR3 in DNA: TGCAGCGTCAAGGCGGTAGACACAGATACGCAGTATTTT. This translates into CSVKAVDTDTQYF. The V gene is TRBV29-1, the J gene TRBJ2-3; D ambiguous. Germline CDR1 is SQVTM and CDR2 is ANQGSEA. The V end was cut by 6 bases, the J end by 2 bases, with 12 bases between. The CDR3 spans 13 residues.

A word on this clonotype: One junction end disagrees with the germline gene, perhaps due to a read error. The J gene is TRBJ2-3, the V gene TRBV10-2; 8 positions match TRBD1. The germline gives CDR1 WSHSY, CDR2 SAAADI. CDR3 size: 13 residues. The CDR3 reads CATGTGRADMQYF. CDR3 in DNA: TGCGCCACTGGGACAGGCCGCGCAGATATGCAGTATTTT.

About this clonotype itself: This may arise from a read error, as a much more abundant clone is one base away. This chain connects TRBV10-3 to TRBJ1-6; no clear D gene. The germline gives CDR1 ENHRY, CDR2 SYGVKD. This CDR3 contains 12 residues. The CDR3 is CAVSVGNSPLHF. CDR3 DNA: TGTGCCGTCAGTGTTGGTAATTCACCCCTCCACTTT.

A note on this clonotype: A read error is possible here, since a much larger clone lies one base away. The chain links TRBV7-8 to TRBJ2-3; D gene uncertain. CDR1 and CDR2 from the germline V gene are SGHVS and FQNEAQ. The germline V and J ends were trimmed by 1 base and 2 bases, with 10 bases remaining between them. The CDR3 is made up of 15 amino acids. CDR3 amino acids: CASSLGIVLTDTQYF. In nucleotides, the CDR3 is TGTGCCAGCAGCTTAGGGATCGTCCTCACAGATACGCAGTATTTT.

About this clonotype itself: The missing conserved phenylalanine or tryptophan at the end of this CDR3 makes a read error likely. The CDR3 DNA reads as TGTGCCAGCAGCTTAGTGTACAATGAAGCTTTCTCT. Translated, it gives CASSLVYNEAFS. The chain links TRBV11-2 to TRBJ1-1; no firm D call. Germline CDR1 is SGHAT and CDR2 is FQNNGV. V was clipped by 1 base and J by 7 bases, with 7 bases between them. This CDR3 comprises 12 residues.

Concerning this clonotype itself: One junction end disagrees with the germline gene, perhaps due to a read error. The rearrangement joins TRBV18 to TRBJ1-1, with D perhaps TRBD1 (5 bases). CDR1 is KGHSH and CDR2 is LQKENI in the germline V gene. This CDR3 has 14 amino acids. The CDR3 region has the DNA TGTGCCAGTTCACCCTCGGGGGGTCGGGGTGAAGCTTTCTTT. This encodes CASSPSGGRGEAFF.

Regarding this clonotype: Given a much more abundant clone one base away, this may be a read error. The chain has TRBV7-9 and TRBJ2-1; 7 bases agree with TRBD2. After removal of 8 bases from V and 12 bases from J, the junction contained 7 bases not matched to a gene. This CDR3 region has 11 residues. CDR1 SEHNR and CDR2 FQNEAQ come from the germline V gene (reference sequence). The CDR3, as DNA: TGTGCCAGCGGGGGGGTGGATGTGCAGTTCTTC. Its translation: CASGGVDVQFF.

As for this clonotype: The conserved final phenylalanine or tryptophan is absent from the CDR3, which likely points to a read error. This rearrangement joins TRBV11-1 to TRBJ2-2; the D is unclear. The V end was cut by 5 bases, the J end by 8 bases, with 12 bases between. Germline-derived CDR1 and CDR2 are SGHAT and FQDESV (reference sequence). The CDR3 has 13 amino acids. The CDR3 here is CASSRVITGELFS. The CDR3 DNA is TGTGCCAGCAGCCGGGTAATCACTGGGGAGCTGTTTTCT.

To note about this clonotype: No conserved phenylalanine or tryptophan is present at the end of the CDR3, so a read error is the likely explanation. Here the CDR3 DNA reads TGCGCCAGCAGCTCCAACAGGGGCGGAATGAGCGGCTACACCTCC. This encodes CASSSNRGGMSGYTS. V and J are TRBV5-1 and TRBJ1-2, with TRBD1 identical over 7 bases. V lost 3 bases and J lost 8; bases outside the gene matches: 13. There are 15 residues in the CDR3. Germline CDR1 reads SGHRS; CDR2 reads YFSETQ.

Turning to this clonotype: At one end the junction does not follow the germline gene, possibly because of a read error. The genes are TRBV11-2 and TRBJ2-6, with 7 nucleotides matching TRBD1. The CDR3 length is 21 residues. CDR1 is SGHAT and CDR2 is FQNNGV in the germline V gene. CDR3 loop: CARSRNVGLTGSDSGANVLTF. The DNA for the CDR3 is TGTGCCAGGAGTAGAAATGTCGGCCTGACAGGGTCTGATTCTGGGGCTAACGTCCTGACTTTC. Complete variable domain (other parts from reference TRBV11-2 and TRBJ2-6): EAGVAQSPRYKIIEKRQSVAFWCNPISGHATLYWYQQILGQGPKLLIQFQNNGVVDDSQLPKDRFSAERLKGVDSTLKIQPAKLEDSAVYLCARSRNVGLTGSDSGANVLTFGAGSRLTVL.

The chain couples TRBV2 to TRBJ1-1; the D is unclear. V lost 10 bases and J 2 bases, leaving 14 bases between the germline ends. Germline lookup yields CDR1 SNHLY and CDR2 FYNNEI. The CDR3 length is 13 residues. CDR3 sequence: CANSAESNTEAFF. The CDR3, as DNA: TGTGCCAACAGCGCAGAGAGTAACACTGAAGCTTTCTTT.

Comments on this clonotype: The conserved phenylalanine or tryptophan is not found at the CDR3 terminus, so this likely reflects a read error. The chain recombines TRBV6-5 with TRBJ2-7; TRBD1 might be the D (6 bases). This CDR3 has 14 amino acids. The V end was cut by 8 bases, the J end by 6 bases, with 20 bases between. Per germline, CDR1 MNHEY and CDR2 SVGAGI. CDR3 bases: TGTGCCAGCTCGCCCAACCCCCTGGGGGCCGAGCAGTACTTA. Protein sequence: CASSPNPLGAEQYL.

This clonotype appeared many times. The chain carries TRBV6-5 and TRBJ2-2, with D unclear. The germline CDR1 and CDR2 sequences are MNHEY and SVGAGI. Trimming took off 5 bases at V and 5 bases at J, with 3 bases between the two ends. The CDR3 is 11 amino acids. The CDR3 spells CASSQTGELFF. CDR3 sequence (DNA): TGTGCCAGCAGTCAAACCGGGGAGCTGTTTTTT.

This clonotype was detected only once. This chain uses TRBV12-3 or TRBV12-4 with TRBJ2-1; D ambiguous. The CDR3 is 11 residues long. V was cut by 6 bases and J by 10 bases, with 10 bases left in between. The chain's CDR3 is CASSPHYEQFF. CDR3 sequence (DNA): TGTGCCAGCAGCCCCCACTACGAGCAGTTCTTC.

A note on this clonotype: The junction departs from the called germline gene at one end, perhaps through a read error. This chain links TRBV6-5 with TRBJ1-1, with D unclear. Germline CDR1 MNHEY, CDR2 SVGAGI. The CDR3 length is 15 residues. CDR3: CASSYLGRESTKAFF. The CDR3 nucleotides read TGTGCCAGCAGTTACCTCGGGAGGGAGAGCACTAAAGCTTTCTTT.

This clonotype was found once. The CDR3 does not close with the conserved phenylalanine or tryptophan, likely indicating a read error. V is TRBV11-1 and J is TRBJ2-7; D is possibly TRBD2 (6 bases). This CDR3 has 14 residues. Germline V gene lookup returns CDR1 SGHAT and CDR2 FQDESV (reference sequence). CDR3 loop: CTSSAFGGTYEQYL. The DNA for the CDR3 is TGTACCAGCAGCGCCTTCGGAGGGACCTACGAGCAGTACCTC.

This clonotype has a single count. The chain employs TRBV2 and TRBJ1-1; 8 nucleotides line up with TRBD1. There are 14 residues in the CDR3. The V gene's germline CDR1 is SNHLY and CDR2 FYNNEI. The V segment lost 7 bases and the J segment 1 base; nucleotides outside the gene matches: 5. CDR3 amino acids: CASIATGANTEAFF. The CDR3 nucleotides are TGTGCCAGCATCGCGACAGGGGCGAACACTGAAGCTTTCTTT.

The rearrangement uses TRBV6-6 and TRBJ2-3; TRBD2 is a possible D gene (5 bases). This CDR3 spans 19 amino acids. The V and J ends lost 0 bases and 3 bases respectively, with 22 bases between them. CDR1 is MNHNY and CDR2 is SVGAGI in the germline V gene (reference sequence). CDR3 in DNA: TGTGCCAGCAGTTACTCGATCTCTCACTATGAGAGGGCGACAGATACGCAGTATTTT. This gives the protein CASSYSISHYERATDTQYF.

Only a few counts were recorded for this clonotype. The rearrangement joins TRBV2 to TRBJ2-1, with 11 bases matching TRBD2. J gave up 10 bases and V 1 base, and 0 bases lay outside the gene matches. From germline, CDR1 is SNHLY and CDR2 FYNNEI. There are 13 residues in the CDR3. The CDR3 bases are TGTGCCAGCAGTGAAGGACTAGCGGGAGAGCAGTTCTTC. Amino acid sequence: CASSEGLAGEQFF.

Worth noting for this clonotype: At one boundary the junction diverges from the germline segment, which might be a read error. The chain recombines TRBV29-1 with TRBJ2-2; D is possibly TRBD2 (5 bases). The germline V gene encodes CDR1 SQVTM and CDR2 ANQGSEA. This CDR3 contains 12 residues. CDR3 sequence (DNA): TGCATCGTTGCTACAAACACCGGGGAGCAGTTTTTT. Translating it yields CIVATNTGEQFF.

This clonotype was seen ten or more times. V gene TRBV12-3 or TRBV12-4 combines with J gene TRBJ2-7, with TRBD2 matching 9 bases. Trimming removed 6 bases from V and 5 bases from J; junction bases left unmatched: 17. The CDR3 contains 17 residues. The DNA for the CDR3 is TGTGCCAGCAGCCAGTTCCCAGGACTAGCGCAAAGCGACGAGCAGTACTTC. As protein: CASSQFPGLAQSDEQYF.

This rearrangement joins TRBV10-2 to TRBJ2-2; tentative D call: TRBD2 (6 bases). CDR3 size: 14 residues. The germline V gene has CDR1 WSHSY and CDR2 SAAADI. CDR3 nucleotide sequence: TGCGCTAGCGGCGTGCAGGGAGACACCGGGGAGCTGTTTTTT. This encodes CASGVQGDTGELFF.

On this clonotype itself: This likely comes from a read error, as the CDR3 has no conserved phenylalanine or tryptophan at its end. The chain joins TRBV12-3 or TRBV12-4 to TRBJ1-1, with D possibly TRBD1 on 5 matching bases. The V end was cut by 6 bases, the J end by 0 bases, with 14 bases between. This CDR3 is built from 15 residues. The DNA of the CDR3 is TGTGCCAGCAGGAAGGACATGAGAATGAACACTGAAGCTTTCCTT. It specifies CASRKDMRMNTEAFL.

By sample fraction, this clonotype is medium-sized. CDR3 nucleotides: TGTGCCAGCAGCCCGCGGGGAAGGCTCGGGTACAATGAGCAGTTCTTC. Amino acids: CASSPRGRLGYNEQFF. J is TRBJ2-1 and V is TRBV6-5, with D possibly matching TRBD2 (6 bases). Germline V lookup: CDR1 MNHEY, CDR2 SVGAGI. CDR3 size: 16 residues. Between the trimmed V and J ends, which lost 6 bases and 4 bases, there was a span of 19 bases.